This is a list of T cell receptor beta chains from one sample in a study of blood T cell repertoires in COVID-19. Profiled with immunoSEQ multiplex PCR; TCRdb holds only in-frame clones, not every one. The sample contains 200,000 to 250,000 clones, around 88% of which appear only once. Sequenced: peripheral blood. These receptors originate from a man aged 18 to 29 with active or convalescent COVID-19. Each CDR3 is given with its conserved first and last residue. Fields, in order: J gene, V gene, clone size, D gene, CDR3 DNA, CDR3 protein. The D gene is left open where the match is weak. The size field is filled for only some rows; it gives once, few, many or a size class.

TRBJ2-7 | TRBV5-4 | NA | NA | TGTGCCAGCAGCTCTAGAGGGAGTTCCTACGAGCAGTACTTC | CASSSRGSSYEQYF
TRBJ1-5 | TRBV27 | NA | TRBD1 | TGTGCCAGCAGTTCCTCAGGGGGCGAGAACACAGCCCAGCATTTT | CASSSSGGENTAQHF
TRBJ1-2 | TRBV10-3 | once | NA | TGTGCCATCAGTGAGAGAGGGCAGCTTAACTATGGCTACACCTTC | CAISERGQLNYGYTF
TRBJ2-2 | TRBV6-6 | NA | TRBD2 | TGTGCCAGCAGTCGTAGCGGGGGAAACACCGGGGAGCTGTTTTTT | CASSRSGGNTGELFF
TRBJ1-3 | TRBV7-8 | NA | TRBD1 | TGTGCCAGCAGCTCTTACAACAGGGGGGCTTCTGGAAACACCATATATTTT | CASSSYNRGASGNTIYF
TRBJ1-1 | TRBV7-2 | NA | NA | TGTGCCAGCAGCTTAGCGGGGAGGTACACTGAAGCTTTCTTT | CASSLAGRYTEAFF
TRBJ1-1 | TRBV10-1 | NA | NA | TGCGCCAGCAGCGAGACGGGCACTGAAGCTTTCTTT | CASSETGTEAFF
TRBJ1-5 | TRBV6-1 | NA | TRBD1 | TGTGCCAGCAGTGAACCCTTGGGACAGGGGGCTAGCAATCAGCCCCAGCATTTT | CASSEPLGQGASNQPQHF
TRBJ2-3 | TRBV5-1 | NA | NA | TGCGCCAGCAGCTTGGCCTCGGTGGCGGGGGCCCATACGCAGTATTTT | CASSLASVAGAHTQYF
TRBJ2-3 | TRBV5-1 | NA | TRBD2 | TGCGCCACCGGCGGAGCGGGGGACACAGATACGCAGTATTTT | CATGGAGDTDTQYF
TRBJ1-1 | TRBV6-6 | NA | NA | TGTGCCAGCAGACTAACGGGTGGAGGGAACACTGAAGCTTTCTTT | CASRLTGGGNTEAFF
TRBJ2-2 | TRBV6-6 | NA | TRBD2 | TGTGCCAGCAGAACCACTAGCGGGATATGGGACGGGGAGCTGTTTTTT | CASRTTSGIWDGELFF
TRBJ1-2 | TRBV5-1 | few | NA | TGCGCCAGCAGCTTGGGACAGGTCGCGAGAGGCTACACCTTC | CASSLGQVARGYTF
TRBJ1-6 | TRBV5-5 | NA | NA | TGTGCCAGCAGCTTTCAACAGGGAACTTCACCCCTCCACTTT | CASSFQQGTSPLHF
TRBJ2-3 | TRBV7-9 | NA | TRBD2 | TGTGCCAGCAGCGGACGGACTAGCGGGAGGAAAACGTCAGATACGCAGTATTTT | CASSGRTSGRKTSDTQYF
TRBJ1-2 | TRBV5-1 | NA | NA | TGCGCCAGCAGCCCCAATGCGGGGACGGGCGATTATGGCTACACCTTC | CASSPNAGTGDYGYTF
TRBJ1-1 | TRBV6-4 | NA | NA | TGTGCCAGCCGGCGGCGTGGGGAGTCCTACACTGAAGCTTTCTTT | CASRRRGESYTEAFF
TRBJ1-6 | TRBV7-9 | once | NA | TGTGCCAGCAGCTTAGTAAAGACGGGGTCTGTCCGAGAATCACCCCTCCACTTT | CASSLVKTGSVRESPLHF
TRBJ2-1 | TRBV11-2 | NA | TRBD2 | TGTGCCAGCAGCTCCCTTTGGGGGGGAGGGCTGGGGAATGAGCAGTTCTTC | CASSSLWGGGLGNEQFF
TRBJ2-3 | TRBV25-1 | NA | TRBD2 | TGTGCCAGCAGTGAATCGGCTAGCGGGATGAGGTTGGGTACGCAGTATTTT | CASSESASGMRLGTQYF